These 12 T cell receptor beta chains originate from one sample sequenced in a study of T cell changes during pregnancy in multiple sclerosis. TCRdb keeps only in-frame clones here, not all; method: immunoSEQ multiplex PCR. This table has approximately 83,000 clones, about 94% appearing once. This material consisted of peripheral blood, taken in the third trimester of pregnancy. The receptors stem from a female donor with multiple sclerosis, enrolled in a pregnancy study.

A single count supports this clone. CDR3 sequence reads: CASSSYSTGANYGYTF. In DNA form, the CDR3 reads TGTGCCAGCAGCTCATATTCGACAGGGGCTAACTATGGCTACACCTTC. The chain links TRBV7-2 to TRBJ1-2; 8 bases match TRBD1. This CDR3 region has 16 residues. Unmatched junction bases numbered 7, after V lost 4 bases and J lost 0 bases. CDR1 is SGHTA and CDR2 is FQGNSA in the germline V gene.

J is TRBJ1-2 and V is TRBV10-3; TRBD1 matches at 10 bases. The V gene end was trimmed by 3 bases and the J gene end by 7 bases; junction bases not matched to a gene: 5. CDR1 ENHRY and CDR2 SYGVKD come from the germline V gene. CDR3 size: 14 residues. The CDR3: CAISEGDRGGGYTF. The CDR3 nucleotides read TGTGCCATCAGTGAAGGGGACAGGGGTGGTGGCTACACCTTC.

This chain connects TRBV2 to TRBJ2-3; 12 nucleotides line up with TRBD2. Losses at the gene ends were 7 bases for V and 0 bases for J; bases not matched to a gene: 8. The CDR3 consists of 17 residues. Germline V gene data show CDR1 as SNHLY and CDR2 as FYNNEI. CDR3 sequence reads: CASTSGLAGPSTDTQYF. CDR3 in DNA: TGTGCCAGCACCTCGGGACTAGCGGGTCCTAGCACAGATACGCAGTATTTT.

CDR3 bases: TGTGCCAGTAGACCGGGACAGGGCCCAATCACCGGGGAGCTGTTTTTT. Protein: CASRPGQGPITGELFF. The genes are TRBV19 and TRBJ2-2; 9 bases match TRBD1. The J segment lost 4 bases and the V segment lost 6 bases, leaving 9 bases of the junction unmatched. The CDR3 has 16 residues. Germline assignment: CDR1 LNHDA and CDR2 SQIVND (reference sequence).

The V call is TRBV6-5, the J call TRBJ2-2; TRBD1 matches 10 bases. The J segment lost 4 bases and the V segment lost 8 bases, leaving 7 bases of the junction unmatched. Germline V CDR1 and CDR2: MNHEY, SVGAGI. The CDR3 length is 15 residues. The CDR3 DNA follows: TGTGCCAGCGGTGGGGGGACAGGGGTCACCGGGGAGCTGTTTTTT. Encoded protein: CASGGGTGVTGELFF.

This clone has more than one count but fewer than ten. This sequence joins TRBV28 and TRBJ1-1, with 11 bases matching TRBD1. The CDR3 contains 16 residues. V shed 4 bases, J shed 4 bases, and the junction held 8 bases outside the gene matches. CDR1 and CDR2 from the germline V gene are MDHEN and SYDVKM. CDR3: CASSSLLGQGATEAFF. The CDR3 DNA is TGTGCCAGCAGTTCTCTCCTCGGACAGGGGGCCACTGAAGCTTTCTTT. Full variable domain (remainder filled in from reference TRBV28 and TRBJ1-1): DVKVTQSSRYLVKRTGEKVFLECVQDMDHENMFWYRQDPGLGLRLIYFSYDVKMKEKGDIPEGYSVSREKKERFSLILESASTNQTSMYLCASSSLLGQGATEAFFGQGTRLTVV.

The chain recombines TRBV28 with TRBJ1-2; 7 bases map to TRBD1. V trimming: 8 bases; J trimming: 4 bases; junction bases outside the gene matches: 19. The germline V gene encodes CDR1 MDHEN and CDR2 SYDVKM. The CDR3 is 17 amino acids. CDR3 sequence reads: CASSPITGQDLPYGYTF. In nucleotides, the CDR3 is TGTGCCAGCTCGCCTATAACCGGACAGGACCTACCCTATGGCTACACCTTC.

This chain connects TRBV6-5 to TRBJ1-2, with TRBD1 matching 7 bases. From germline, CDR1 is MNHEY and CDR2 SVGAGI. The V gene end was trimmed by 5 bases and the J gene end by 4 bases; junction bases not matched to a gene: 7. The CDR3 runs 14 residues. In DNA, the CDR3 is TGTGCCAGCAGTACAAAGGGGGCTGCCTATGGCTACACCTTC. As protein: CASSTKGAAYGYTF.

This clone was observed a single time. The chain carries TRBV21-1 and TRBJ2-7; TRBD2, the table's D call, lacks a check against the DNA. TRBV21-1 is a documented pseudogene. This CDR3 comprises 16 residues. CDR3 loop: CASSKEVGTSYYEQYF. In DNA, the CDR3 is TGTGCCAGCAGCAAAGAGGTAGGGACTAGCTACTACGAGCAGTACTTC.

The V and J genes are TRBV28 and TRBJ2-5, with unresolved D. Trimming stripped 1 base from V and 5 bases from J, with 8 bases between. The CDR3 loop spans 13 amino acids. Germline V gene data show CDR1 as MDHEN and CDR2 as SYDVKM. CDR3 nucleotides: TGTGCCAGCAGTTTATTCTCGCAGGAGACCCAGTACTTC. Its protein product is CASSLFSQETQYF.

The gene calls are TRBV27 and TRBJ2-1; tentatively, D is TRBD1 (5 bases). V lost 8 bases to trimming and J lost 2 bases, with 10 bases between them. CDR1 and CDR2 from the germline V gene are MNHEY and SMNVEV (reference sequence). This CDR3 has 13 amino acids. The CDR3 sequence: CASSPGTYNEQFF. The CDR3 DNA follows: TGTGCCAGCTCCCCAGGGACCTACAATGAGCAGTTCTTC.

The rearrangement uses TRBV7-9 and TRBJ2-2; TRBD2 agrees at 9 bases. This CDR3 has 17 amino acids. V dropped 2 bases and J dropped 4; count of bases not matched to a gene: 8. From germline, CDR1 is SEHNR and CDR2 FQNEAQ (reference sequence). CDR3 sequence: CASSLFAAGGSTGELFF. DNA for the CDR3: TGTGCCAGCAGCTTATTTGCGGCGGGAGGGAGCACCGGGGAGCTGTTTTTT.